This T cell receptor (beta chain) was observed in a study of blood T cell repertoires in COVID-19. Across the whole study: The United States, Italy and Spain provided the acute and convalescent COVID-19 samples. PBMCs, B-cell-depleted T cells, or T cells were the source of the cDNA or gDNA that made up the material.

In the authors' workflow: For nucleated cells, counts were estimated from reference gene primer amplification. Sequencing was performed with immunoSEQ multiplex PCR; in TCRdb, only in-frame clones are kept and a portion is missing. That table furnishes V, J and clone size, whereas the DNA furnished D and trimming. The sample holds about 150,000 clones; nearly 80% are singletons and the top ten take under 2%. This clone was counted a few times. The germline V gene encodes CDR1 SQVTM and CDR2 ANQGSEA. CDR3 size: 14 residues. Trimming took off 5 bases at V and 2 bases at J, with 16 bases between the two ends.

The gene calls are TRBV29-1 and TRBJ2-7; D perhaps matches TRBD2 (7 bases). This TCR was recovered from an older man with acute or convalescent COVID-19. Input material: peripheral blood. The CDR3 DNA is TGCAGCGTTCGTACGGGGGGCGAAGCCTACGAGCAGTACTTC. As protein: CSVRTGGEAYEQYF.